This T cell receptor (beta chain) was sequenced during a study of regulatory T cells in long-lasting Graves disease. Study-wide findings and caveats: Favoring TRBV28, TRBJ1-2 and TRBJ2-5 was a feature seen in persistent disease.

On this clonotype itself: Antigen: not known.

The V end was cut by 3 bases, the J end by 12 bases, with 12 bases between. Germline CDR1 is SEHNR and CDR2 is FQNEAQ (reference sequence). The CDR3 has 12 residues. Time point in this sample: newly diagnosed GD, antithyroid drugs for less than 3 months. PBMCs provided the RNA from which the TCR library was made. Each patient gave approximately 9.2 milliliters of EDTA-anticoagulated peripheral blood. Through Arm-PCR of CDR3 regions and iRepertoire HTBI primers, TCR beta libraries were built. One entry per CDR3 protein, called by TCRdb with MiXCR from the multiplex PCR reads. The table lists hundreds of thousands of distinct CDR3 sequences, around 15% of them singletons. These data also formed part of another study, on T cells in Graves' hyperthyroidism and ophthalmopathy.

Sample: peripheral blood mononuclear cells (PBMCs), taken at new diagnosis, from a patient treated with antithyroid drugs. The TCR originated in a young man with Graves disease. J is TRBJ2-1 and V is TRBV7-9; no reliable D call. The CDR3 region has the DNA TGTGCCAGCAGCTTTTCAGTCTCGGGGCAGTTCTTC. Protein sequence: CASSFSVSGQFF.